Sequencing of this T cell receptor beta chain was carried out in a study of T-cell memory formation after mild COVID-19. About the study: Largely, TCR clusters stayed within a single donor.

There are many counts of this clonotype. As yet, its antigen is unknown. The CDR3 consists of 16 residues. Trimming left V 0 bases short and J 2 bases short, with 13 bases between. Per the germline V gene, CDR1 is SGHTA and CDR2 is FQGNSA. TCRdb passed the 5' RACE reads through MiXCR, listing each CDR3 protein once. This sample yields approximately 60,000 distinct CDR3 sequences, of which roughly 10% are seen a single time; about 1.1% belongs to the top ten. Findings of the study overall: The pre-infection memory compartment contained some responding clones, suggesting cross-reactive memory joined. Balance between CD4 and CD8 was seen in clones contracting day 15 to 85, and a CD4+ lean was seen in later expanders.

Sequencing was carried out using PBMCs or a T cell subset sorted from them (not recorded which). V usage is TRBV7-2 and J usage is TRBJ2-5; TRBD1 is a possible D gene (6 bases). The clonotype originates from a man younger than 30 who had mild COVID-19 (a few samples of this study predate the infection). Cell type and time point are not known. The CDR3 DNA follows: TGTGCCAGCAGCTTAGCGCGTATTAGGGGGCAAGAGACCCAGTACTTC. Its protein product is CASSLARIRGQETQYF. Complete variable domain (other parts from reference TRBV7-2 and TRBJ2-5): GAGVSQSPSNKVTEKGKDVELRCDPISGHTALYWYRQSLGQGLEFLIYFQGNSAPDKSGLPSDRFSAERTGGSVSTLTIQRTQQEDSAVYLCASSLARIRGQETQYFGPGTRLLVL.